Below are 25 T cell receptor beta chains sequenced from a single sample in a study of post-analysis software for immune sequencing data. Incorporated into the TCR beta cDNA libraries were unique molecular identifiers, which served to reduce PCR and sequencing biases. TCRdb passed the PCR reads through MiXCR, listing each CDR3 protein once. The repertoire includes approximately 350,000 distinct CDR3 sequences, roughly 38% of them detected once, and about an eighth sits in the top ten. Study-level findings and limits: In patients, about 5 TRBV segments were more frequent than in controls, with TRBV5-6, TRBV5-1 and TRBV20-1 among them.

The antigens of these receptors remain unknown. Sequenced: blood. These receptors originate from a girl between 5 and 17 years old with multiple sclerosis.

This clonotype was seen only once. The V and J genes are TRBV5-6 and TRBJ1-2; D unclear. The V gene lost 4 bases and the J gene lost 4 bases, with 11 bases spanning the gap. Looked up from germline, CDR1 is SGHDT and CDR2 is YYEEEE. This CDR3 contains 13 residues. Here the CDR3 DNA reads TGTGCCAGCAGCGCGGACGTCTTCTATGGCTACACCTTC. Translated: CASSADVFYGYTF.

The rearrangement links TRBV18 to TRBJ2-3, with 8 bases aligning to TRBD2. Trimming took 0 bases from V and 4 from J; bases not matched to a gene: 6. The length of the CDR3 is 16 residues. Germline V gene sequence: CDR1 KGHSH, CDR2 LQKENI. The CDR3 sequence is CASSPPASGGPDTQYF. In DNA form, the CDR3 reads TGTGCCAGCTCACCACCGGCGAGCGGGGGCCCAGATACGCAGTATTTT. The full variable domain, in which reference TRBV18 and TRBJ2-3 provide the parts outside the CDR3, is NAGVMQNPRHLVRRRGQEARLRCSPMKGHSHVYWYRQLPEEGLKFMVYLQKENIIDESGMPKERFSAEFPKEGPSILRIQQVVRGDSAAYFCASSPPASGGPDTQYFGPGTRLTVL.

This clonotype was seen a handful of times. This chain connects TRBV29-1 to TRBJ2-3; TRBD1 or TRBD2 may be the D gene (6 bases each). The CDR3 has 15 amino acids. The germline gives CDR1 SQVTM, CDR2 ANQGSEA. V was shortened by 4 bases and J by 2 bases, with 16 bases between the two germline ends. This chain's CDR3 is CSVVGRTENTDTQYF. The CDR3 DNA is TGCAGCGTTGTAGGGAGGACAGAAAACACAGATACGCAGTATTTT.

The chain carries TRBV7-9 and TRBJ2-7, with 9 bases identical to TRBD1. Trimming removed 5 bases from V and 7 bases from J; junction bases left unmatched: 15. In germline, CDR1 is SEHNR, CDR2 FQNEAQ (reference sequence). The CDR3 extends over 16 amino acids. The CDR3 here is CASSPQGGQGFLEQYF. The CDR3 nucleotides are TGTGCCAGCAGCCCTCAGGGGGGACAGGGATTTTTGGAGCAGTACTTC.

This clonotype was found a few times. This chain uses TRBV5-1 with TRBJ1-1, with D possibly matching TRBD1 (6 bases). The CDR3 is 15 amino acids. Looked up from germline, CDR1 is SGHRS and CDR2 is YFSETQ. The V end lost 2 bases, the J end lost 3 bases, and 14 bases lay between the germline ends. CDR3: CASSFDRPGDTEAFF. The CDR3 DNA is TGCGCCAGCAGCTTTGACAGGCCGGGGGACACTGAAGCTTTCTTT.

The rearrangement uses TRBV7-4 and TRBJ1-5; D is uncertain. The CDR3 is 19 amino acids. Germline CDR1 reads SGHVT; CDR2 reads SQSDAQ. V was clipped by 5 bases and J by 3 bases, with 26 bases between them. The CDR3 sequence: CASSPTRRQTSEFNQPQHF. CDR3 in DNA: TGTGCCAGCAGCCCAACACGACGCCAGACCTCAGAATTCAATCAGCCCCAGCATTTT.

This clonotype was seen ten or more times. The chain recombines TRBV5-6 with TRBJ2-3; TRBD1 matches at 10 bases. The junction had 5 bases not matched to a gene; V was cut back by 2 bases and J by 5 bases. From germline, CDR1 is SGHDT and CDR2 YYEEEE. The CDR3 length is 15 residues. The CDR3 sequence: CASSFGTGAVDTQYF. Written as DNA, the CDR3 is TGTGCCAGCAGCTTTGGGACAGGGGCGGTAGATACGCAGTATTTT. Looking up the rest from reference TRBV5-6 and TRBJ2-3 gives the full variable domain: DAGVTQSPTHLIKTRGQQVTLRCSPKSGHDTVSWYQQALGQGPQFIFQYYEEEERQRGNFPDRFSGHQFPNYSSELNVNALLLGDSALYLCASSFGTGAVDTQYFGPGTRLTVL.

This clonotype was seen a few times. J is TRBJ2-3 and V is TRBV10-3; D is possibly TRBD2 (5 bases). The CDR3 contains 13 residues. Germline V gene data show CDR1 as ENHRY and CDR2 as SYGVKD. V shed 6 bases and J shed 3 bases, with 10 bases lying between them. CDR3 in amino acids: CAISLDWTDTQYF. The CDR3, as DNA: TGTGCCATCAGCCTGGACTGGACAGATACGCAGTATTTT.

The chain employs TRBV4-1 and TRBJ1-1; D is unresolved. The CDR3 is 16 amino acids. Trimming stripped 1 base from V and 5 bases from J, with 17 bases between. Per the germline V gene, CDR1 is MGHRA and CDR2 is YSYEKL. CDR3 coding DNA: TGCGCCAGCAGCCAAGTGGTATTACGCGCTTCAACTGAAGCTTTCTTT. Translated, it gives CASSQVVLRASTEAFF.

This sequence joins TRBV12-3 or TRBV12-4 and TRBJ2-1, with 10 bases fitting TRBD1. V gave up 6 bases and J gave up 4 bases; unmatched junction bases: 6. This CDR3 has 15 amino acids. In DNA, the CDR3 is TGTGCCAGCAGCACGGACAGGGGGTCGTACAATGAGCAGTTCTTC. Protein: CASSTDRGSYNEQFF.

This clonotype appeared many times. V usage is TRBV6-2 or TRBV6-3 and J usage is TRBJ2-7; 7 nucleotides agree with TRBD1. CDR1 is MNHEY, CDR2 SVGEGT, per germline. The CDR3 has 14 amino acids. The J segment lost 7 bases and the V segment lost 5 bases, leaving 11 bases of the junction unmatched. The CDR3 spells CASSIHEGTAEQYF. The CDR3 DNA reads TGTGCCAGCAGTATACATGAAGGGACAGCAGAGCAGTACTTC.

This chain uses TRBV20-1 with TRBJ1-1; 9 nucleotides line up with TRBD1. The trim removed 5 bases at V and 3 bases at J, leaving 7 bases unmatched. CDR1 DFQATT and CDR2 SNEGSKA come from the germline V gene (reference sequence). The CDR3 consists of 14 residues. The CDR3 DNA follows: TGCAGTGCTCGACGGACAGGGGTCTACACTGAAGCTTTCTTT. Its protein is CSARRTGVYTEAFF.

On this clonotype itself: The conserved final phenylalanine or tryptophan is absent from the CDR3, which likely points to a read error. This chain links TRBV6-1 with TRBJ1-1, with D unclear. The CDR3 runs to 13 residues. Per germline, CDR1 MNHNS and CDR2 SASEGT. Deletions cut 3 bases from V and 4 bases from J, with 9 bases between. The CDR3 DNA follows: TGTGCCAGCAGTGACCGCGGGTCCACTGAAGCTTTCTGT. Translation: CASSDRGSTEAFC.

V usage is TRBV7-3 and J usage is TRBJ2-1; D is unclear. V gave up 5 bases and J gave up 6 bases, with 11 bases separating them. CDR1 SGHTA and CDR2 FQGTGA come from the germline V gene. The CDR3 has 13 residues. The CDR3 sequence: CASSVDRINEQFF. CDR3 nucleotides: TGTGCCAGCAGCGTCGACCGTATCAATGAGCAGTTCTTC.

This clonotype was found a few times. This chain links TRBV12-3 or TRBV12-4 with TRBJ1-5; 7 nucleotides agree with TRBD1. After removal of 6 bases from V and 7 bases from J, the junction contained 6 bases not matched to a gene. The CDR3 loop spans 13 amino acids. The CDR3 DNA is TGTGCCAGCAGAGGAGGGGGCGGGCAGCCCCAGCATTTT. It codes for CASRGGGGQPQHF.

V gene TRBV7-6 combines with J gene TRBJ2-7; D uncertain. V lost 1 base and J lost 3, with 22 bases in between. CDR1 and CDR2 (germline): SGHVS, FNYEAQ. The CDR3 runs to 18 residues. CDR3 residues: CASSLVEDYIQPNYEQYF. CDR3 DNA: TGTGCCAGCAGCTTAGTCGAGGATTACATCCAGCCGAACTACGAGCAGTACTTC.

The CDR3 DNA follows: TGTGCCAGCAGTAAGCTAGGGGCCACTGAAGCTTTCTTT. Protein product: CASSKLGATEAFF. The genes are TRBV12-3 or TRBV12-4 and TRBJ1-1; possibly TRBD1 for D (5 bases). The CDR3 covers 13 residues. V was shortened by 5 bases and J by 4 bases, with 11 bases between the two germline ends.

A few counts support this clonotype. This rearrangement joins TRBV6-5 to TRBJ2-5; 8 nucleotides match TRBD1. The CDR3 runs to 15 residues. Looked up from germline, CDR1 is MNHEY and CDR2 is SVGAGI. The junction had 9 bases not matched to a gene; V was cut back by 5 bases and J by 4 bases. The DNA for the CDR3 is TGTGCCAGCAGTGCCTGGGGACAGGATCGAGAGACCCAGTACTTC. Its protein is CASSAWGQDRETQYF.

This rearrangement joins TRBV15 to TRBJ2-7, with D maybe TRBD1 (7 bases). Germline V lookup: CDR1 LNHNV, CDR2 YYDKDF (reference sequence). The CDR3 runs to 15 residues. Trimming shortened V by 2 bases and J by 6 bases, and 17 bases separated the two germline ends. The CDR3 reads CATSRSQGRQSEQYF. DNA for the CDR3: TGTGCCACCAGCAGATCACAGGGGAGGCAAAGCGAGCAGTACTTC.

V is TRBV12-3 or TRBV12-4 and J is TRBJ1-2; the match to TRBD1 covers 11 bases. This CDR3 comprises 17 residues. V gave up 1 base and J gave up 4 bases; unmatched junction bases: 8. CDR3 loop: CASSLGTGGVVFYGYTF. CDR3 nucleotides: TGTGCCAGCAGTTTAGGGACAGGGGGCGTCGTTTTCTATGGCTACACCTTC.

This sequence joins TRBV6-1 and TRBJ2-7; either TRBD1 or TRBD2 may fit D (5 bases each). Germline V gives CDR1 MNHNS, CDR2 SASEGT. Trimming pared 8 bases from V and 6 bases from J, leaving 20 bases between. The CDR3 is 14 amino acids. Here the CDR3 DNA reads TGTGCCAGCGGAGAGGGACCTCTGCGAAGCGAGCAGTACTTC. It encodes CASGEGPLRSEQYF.

The chain has TRBV3-1 and TRBJ2-1, with 10 bases aligning to TRBD2. Germline V gene sequence: CDR1 LGHDT, CDR2 YNNKEL (reference sequence). Unmatched junction bases numbered 6, after V lost 4 bases and J lost 9 bases. The CDR3 runs 14 residues. The CDR3 DNA reads as TGTGCCAGCAGCCTTAGCGGGGGGCCGGTTGAGCAGTTCTTC. The encoded protein is CASSLSGGPVEQFF.

The CDR3 bases are TGTGCCTGGCGACTGGATGGGAACTATGGCTACACCTTC. Translating gives CAWRLDGNYGYTF. The chain has TRBV30 and TRBJ1-2; D not resolved. The CDR3 has 13 amino acids. V was shortened by 5 bases and J by 2 bases, with 12 bases between the two germline ends. Germline CDR1 is GTSNPN and CDR2 is SVGIG (reference sequence).

This clonotype was observed many times. CDR3 loop: CASSPSGWNEQYF. CDR3 in DNA: TGTGCCAGCAGTCCATCAGGGTGGAACGAGCAGTACTTC. This chain connects TRBV28 to TRBJ2-7, with D maybe TRBD1 (5 bases). The germline gives CDR1 MDHEN, CDR2 SYDVKM. This CDR3 is 13 amino acids long. Trimming took 5 bases from V and 5 from J, leaving 13 bases between them.

The chain couples TRBV4-3 to TRBJ2-5; 8 bases match TRBD2. The closer fit of TRBJ2-7 to the DNA end suggests the J call may be wrong. The CDR3 totals 15 residues. Per germline, CDR1 LGHNA and CDR2 YSLEER. The CDR3 DNA follows: TGCGCCAGCAGCCAAGATAGAAGCGGGGGCTACGAGCAGTACTTC. Protein sequence: CASSQDRSGGYEQYF.